This TCR beta chain was captured by sequencing in a study of lymphopenia after photon versus proton radiotherapy. Data came from immunoSEQ multiplex PCR; TCRdb stores just in-frame clones and leaves some out. This table has tens of thousands of clones, 65% to 85% appearing once. The CDR3 contains 16 residues. Germline CDR1 reads SGHTA; CDR2 reads FQGTGA. Germline trimming cut 5 bases from V and 2 bases from J; bases unmatched to any gene: 8. The study, taken as a whole, reports: In patients who died, overall survival fell as post-nadir TCR diversity dropped more. Relative stability marked proton patients; photon patients lost diversity and naive cells.

Notes on this clone: The target antigen is unknown.

The clonotype comes from a man aged 55 to 70 with pancreatic cancer. The rearrangement links TRBV7-3 to TRBJ2-5; 10 nucleotides match TRBD2. Sequenced here: peripheral blood, sampled from a patient treated with proton-based radiotherapy. The CDR3 coding sequence is TGTGCCAGCAGCCCCGGGGTAGCGGGAGGACAAGAGACCCAGTACTTC. Protein: CASSPGVAGGQETQYF.